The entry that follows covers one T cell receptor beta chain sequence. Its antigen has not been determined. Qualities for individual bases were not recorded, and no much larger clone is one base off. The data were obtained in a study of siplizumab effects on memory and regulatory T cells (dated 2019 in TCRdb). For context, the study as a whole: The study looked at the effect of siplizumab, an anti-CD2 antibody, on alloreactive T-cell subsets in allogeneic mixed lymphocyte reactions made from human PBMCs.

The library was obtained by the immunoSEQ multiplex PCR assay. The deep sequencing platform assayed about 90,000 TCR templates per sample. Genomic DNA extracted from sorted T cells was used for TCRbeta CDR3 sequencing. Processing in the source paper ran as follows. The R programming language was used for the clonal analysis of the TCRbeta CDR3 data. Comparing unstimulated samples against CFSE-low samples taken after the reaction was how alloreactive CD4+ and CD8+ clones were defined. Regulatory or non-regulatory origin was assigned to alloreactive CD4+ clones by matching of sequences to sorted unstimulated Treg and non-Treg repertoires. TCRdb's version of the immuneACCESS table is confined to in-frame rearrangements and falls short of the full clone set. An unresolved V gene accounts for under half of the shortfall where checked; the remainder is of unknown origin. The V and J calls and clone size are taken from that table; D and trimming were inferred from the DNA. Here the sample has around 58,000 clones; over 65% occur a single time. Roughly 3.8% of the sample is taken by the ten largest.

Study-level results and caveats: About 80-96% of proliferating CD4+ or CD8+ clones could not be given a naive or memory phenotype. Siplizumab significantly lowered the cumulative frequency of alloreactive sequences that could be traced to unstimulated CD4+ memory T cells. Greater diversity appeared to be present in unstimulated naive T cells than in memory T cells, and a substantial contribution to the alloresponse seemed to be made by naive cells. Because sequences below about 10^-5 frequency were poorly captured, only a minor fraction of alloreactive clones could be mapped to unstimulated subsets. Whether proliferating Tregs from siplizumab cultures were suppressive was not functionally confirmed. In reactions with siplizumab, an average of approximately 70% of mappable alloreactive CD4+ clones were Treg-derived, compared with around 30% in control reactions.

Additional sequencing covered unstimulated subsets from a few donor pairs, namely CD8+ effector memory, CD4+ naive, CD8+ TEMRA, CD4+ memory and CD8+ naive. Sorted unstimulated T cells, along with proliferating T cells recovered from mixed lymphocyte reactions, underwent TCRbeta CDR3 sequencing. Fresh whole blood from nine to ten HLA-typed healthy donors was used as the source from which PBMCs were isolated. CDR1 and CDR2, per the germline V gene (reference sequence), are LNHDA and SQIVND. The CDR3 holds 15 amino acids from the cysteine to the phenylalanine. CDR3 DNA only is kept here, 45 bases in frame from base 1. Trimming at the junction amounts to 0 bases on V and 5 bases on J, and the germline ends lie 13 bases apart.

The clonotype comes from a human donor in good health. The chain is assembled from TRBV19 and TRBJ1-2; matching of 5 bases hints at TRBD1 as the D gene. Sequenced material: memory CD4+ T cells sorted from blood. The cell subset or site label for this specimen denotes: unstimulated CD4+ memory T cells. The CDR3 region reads CASSIEIGTGYGYTF. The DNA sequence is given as TGTGCCAGTAGTATAGAGATCGGGACCGGGTATGGCTACACCTTC.